This TCR beta chain was obtained from a study of control samples from healthy donors and cancer patients. Using immunoSEQ multiplex PCR, the repertoire was profiled, and TCRdb retains in-frame clones only, with some absent. Here the sample spans 95,000 to 150,000 clones, around nine tenths being singletons. The V end was cut by 1 base, the J end by 5 bases, with 6 bases between. This CDR3 region has 13 residues. The germline V gene has CDR1 SGHDN and CDR2 FVKESK. The sequenced sample consisted of blood. The chain uses TRBV14 and TRBJ1-3; unclear D gene. This clonotype originated in a man between 25 and 39 years old in good health. The CDR3: CASSQALRNTIYF. CDR3 nucleotide sequence: TGTGCCAGCAGCCAAGCGCTGAGAAACACCATATATTTT.